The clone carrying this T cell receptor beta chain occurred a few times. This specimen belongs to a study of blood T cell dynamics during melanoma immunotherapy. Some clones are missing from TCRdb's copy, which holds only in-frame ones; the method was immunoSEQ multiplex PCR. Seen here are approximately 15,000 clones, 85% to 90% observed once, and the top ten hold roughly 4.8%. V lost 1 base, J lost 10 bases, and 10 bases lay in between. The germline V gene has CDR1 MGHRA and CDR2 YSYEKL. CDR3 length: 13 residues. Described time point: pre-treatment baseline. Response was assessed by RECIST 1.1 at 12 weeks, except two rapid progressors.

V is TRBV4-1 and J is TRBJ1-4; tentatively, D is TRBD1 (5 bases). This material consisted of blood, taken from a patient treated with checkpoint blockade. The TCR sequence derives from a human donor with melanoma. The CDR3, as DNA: TGCGCCAGCAGCCAAGGGTCCGGGGCAAAACTGTTTTTT. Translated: CASSQGSGAKLFF.